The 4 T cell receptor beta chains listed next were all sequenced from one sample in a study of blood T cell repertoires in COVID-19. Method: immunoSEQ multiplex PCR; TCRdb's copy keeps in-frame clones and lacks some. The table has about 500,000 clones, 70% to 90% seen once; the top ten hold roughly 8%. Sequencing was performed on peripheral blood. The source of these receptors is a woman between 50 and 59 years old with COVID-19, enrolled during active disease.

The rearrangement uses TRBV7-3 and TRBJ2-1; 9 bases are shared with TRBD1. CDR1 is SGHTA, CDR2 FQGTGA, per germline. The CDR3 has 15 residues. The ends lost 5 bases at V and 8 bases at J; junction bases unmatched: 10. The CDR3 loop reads CASSHHRGRMDEQFF. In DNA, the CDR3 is TGTGCCAGCAGCCATCACAGGGGGCGCATGGATGAGCAGTTCTTC.

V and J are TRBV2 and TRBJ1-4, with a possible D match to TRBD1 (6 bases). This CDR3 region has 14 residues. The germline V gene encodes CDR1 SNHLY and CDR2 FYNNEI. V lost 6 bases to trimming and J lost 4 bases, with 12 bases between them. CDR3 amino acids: CASSKGGDNEKLFF. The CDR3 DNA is TGTGCCAGCAGCAAAGGGGGGGATAATGAAAAACTGTTTTTT.

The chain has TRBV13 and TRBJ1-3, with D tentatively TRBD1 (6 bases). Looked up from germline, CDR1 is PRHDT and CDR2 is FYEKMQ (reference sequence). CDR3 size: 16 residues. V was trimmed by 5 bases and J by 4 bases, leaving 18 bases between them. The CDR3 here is CASSLRTGTTGNTIYF. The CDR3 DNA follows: TGTGCCAGCAGCCTCAGAACCGGGACAACCGGAAACACCATATATTTT.

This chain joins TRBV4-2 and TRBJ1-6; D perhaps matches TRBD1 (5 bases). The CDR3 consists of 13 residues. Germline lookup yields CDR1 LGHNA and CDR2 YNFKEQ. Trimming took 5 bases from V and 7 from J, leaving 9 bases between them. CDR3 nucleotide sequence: TGTGCCAGCAGCGGAGACAGAAATTCACCCCTCCACTTT. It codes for CASSGDRNSPLHF.